What follows are 24 T cell receptor beta chains derived from one specimen sequenced in a study of identical twins. Each CDR3 protein is one row after TCRdb ran MiXCR on the 5' RACE reads. Of fewer than 450,000 distinct CDR3 sequences listed, about 9% are singletons. The material sequenced was naive T cells sorted from blood. These receptors originate from a woman between 50 and 59 years old in good health.

This clonotype was seen repeatedly, ten times or more. V is TRBV7-8 and J is TRBJ1-5; D is possibly TRBD1 (6 bases). The germline gives CDR1 SGHVS, CDR2 FQNEAQ. V was trimmed by 5 bases and J by 2 bases, leaving 13 bases between them. This CDR3 has 15 amino acids. The CDR3 DNA follows: TGTGCCAGCAGCCCCCAGGGGTGGGGCAATCAGCCCCAGCATTTT. Protein product: CASSPQGWGNQPQHF.

This clonotype was seen at least ten times. The V gene is TRBV20-1, the J gene TRBJ1-1; D is ambiguous. There are 14 residues in the CDR3. Between the trimmed V and J ends, which lost 2 bases and 0 bases, there was a span of 10 bases. Looked up from germline, CDR1 is DFQATT and CDR2 is SNEGSKA (reference sequence). Written as DNA, the CDR3 is TGCAGTGCTAGACCCCTCCCGATGAACACTGAAGCTTTCTTT. Encoded protein: CSARPLPMNTEAFF.

This clonotype was recorded a few times. The chain is built from TRBV29-1 and TRBJ2-1; 8 nucleotides match TRBD2. CDR1 and CDR2 from the germline V gene are SQVTM and ANQGSEA. Losses at the gene ends were 7 bases for V and 6 bases for J; bases not matched to a gene: 8. The CDR3 sequence is 13 residues long. Written as DNA, the CDR3 is TGCAGCGGGTCACGGGGGGGGGCCAATGAGCAGTTCTTC. This codes for CSGSRGGANEQFF.

This clonotype was seen repeatedly, ten times or more. The chain has TRBV5-1 and TRBJ1-1; D unresolved. The CDR3 is 14 residues long. With 4 bases removed from V and 8 bases from J, the gap between germline ends came to 18 bases. Germline V CDR1 and CDR2: SGHRS, YFSETQ. The DNA of the CDR3 is TGCGCCAGCAGCCCGGGGAGGAGTGAAAACGAAGCTTTCTTT. It is translated as CASSPGRSENEAFF. Based on the CDR3 plus reference TRBV5-1 and TRBJ1-1, the full variable domain is KAGVTQTPRYLIKTRGQQVTLSCSPISGHRSVSWYQQTPGQGLQFLFEYFSETQRNKGNFPGRFSGRQFSNSRSEMNVSTLELGDSALYLCASSPGRSENEAFFGQGTRLTVV.

This chain links TRBV18 with TRBJ1-4, with a possible D match to TRBD1 (6 bases). Germline V gives CDR1 KGHSH, CDR2 LQKENI. Trimming took off 1 base at V and 8 bases at J, with 14 bases between the two ends. CDR3 length: 15 amino acids. Here the CDR3 reads CASSPRQAIGEKLFF. The DNA of the CDR3 is TGTGCCAGCTCACCACGACAGGCCATTGGCGAAAAACTGTTTTTT.

This clonotype was counted only a few times. The V call is TRBV10-1, the J call TRBJ2-1; 8 nucleotides align to TRBD1. Germline lookup yields CDR1 WNHNN and CDR2 SYGVQD (reference sequence). The CDR3 loop spans 16 amino acids. After removal of 4 bases from V and 8 bases from J, the junction contained 13 bases not matched to a gene. CDR3 sequence reads: CASSGDRTGSLDEQFF. In nucleotides, the CDR3 is TGCGCCAGCAGTGGAGATAGGACAGGGAGCCTGGATGAGCAGTTCTTC.

This clonotype was observed at least ten times. V and J are TRBV12-3 or TRBV12-4 and TRBJ2-5; 14 nucleotides match TRBD2. Trimming at V came to 5 bases and at J to 4 bases, leaving 12 bases not matched to a gene. This CDR3 has 18 residues. The CDR3 here is CASSPTPGTSGSGETQYF. The CDR3 nucleotides read TGTGCCAGCAGTCCGACCCCCGGGACTAGCGGGAGCGGAGAGACCCAGTACTTC.

This clonotype showed up just a few times. Lacking the conserved final phenylalanine or tryptophan, this CDR3 likely reflects a read error. The gene calls are TRBV18 and TRBJ1-1; D is ambiguous. The V and J ends lost 3 bases and 6 bases respectively, with 14 bases between them. This CDR3 is 14 amino acids long. Germline V gives CDR1 KGHSH, CDR2 LQKENI. CDR3 coding DNA: TGTGCCAGCTCACCCCCATCGCGGGGTGCTGAAGCTTTCCTT. Translation gives CASSPPSRGAEAFL.

This clonotype was seen ten or more times. The genes are TRBV29-1 and TRBJ1-2, with 7 bases fitting TRBD1. The germline V gene encodes CDR1 SQVTM and CDR2 ANQGSEA. V gave up 7 bases and J gave up 8 bases; unmatched junction bases: 10. The CDR3 contains 12 residues. The CDR3 reads CSGLGTEEGYTF. The DNA of the CDR3 is TGCAGCGGCCTCGGGACAGAAGAAGGCTACACCTTC.

The V call is TRBV12-3 or TRBV12-4, the J call TRBJ1-1; TRBD1 might be the D (5 bases). The CDR3 loop spans 14 amino acids. V lost 7 bases and J 1 base, leaving 13 bases between the germline ends. The CDR3 DNA reads TGTGCCAGCACCCTGACAGCCCAGAACACTGAAGCTTTCTTT. Its translation: CASTLTAQNTEAFF.

The chain joins TRBV2 to TRBJ1-5; D gene unclear. Trimming pared 4 bases from V and 7 bases from J, leaving 14 bases between. CDR1 and CDR2 from the germline V gene are SNHLY and FYNNEI. This CDR3 is built from 14 residues. This CDR3 is CASSALGEGQPQHF. CDR3 nucleotides: TGTGCCAGCAGTGCGCTTGGGGAAGGGCAGCCCCAGCATTTT. The entire variable domain, with the rest obtained from reference TRBV2 and TRBJ1-5, is as follows: EPEVTQTPSHQVTQMGQEVILRCVPISNHLYFYWYRQILGQKVEFLVSFYNNEISEKSEIFDDQFSVERPDGSNFTLKIRSTKLEDSAMYFCASSALGEGQPQHFGDGTRLSIL.

The chain carries TRBV24-1 and TRBJ2-3, with a weak D call TRBD1 (5 bases). This CDR3 is built from 13 residues. Germline values: CDR1 KGHDR, CDR2 SFDVKD. V was pared by 9 bases and J by 3 bases, with 12 bases between. The CDR3 is CATLGRDTDTQYF. Written as DNA, the CDR3 is TGTGCCACCTTAGGCAGGGATACAGATACGCAGTATTTT.

At least ten counts were recorded for this clonotype. The V gene is TRBV20-1, the J gene TRBJ2-7; weak D call: TRBD2 (5 bases). V shed 7 bases and J shed 0 bases, with 19 bases lying between them. CDR3 size: 15 residues. CDR1 DFQATT and CDR2 SNEGSKA come from the germline V gene (reference sequence). CDR3: CSVESEETSSYEQYF. The CDR3 DNA reads as TGCAGTGTTGAGTCGGAGGAAACGAGCTCCTACGAGCAGTACTTC.

The V and J genes are TRBV12-3 or TRBV12-4 and TRBJ2-2; D call uncertain. Trimming removed 0 bases from V and 4 bases from J, with 12 bases in between. The CDR3 sequence is 16 residues long. DNA for the CDR3: TGTGCCAGCAGTTTAGCCCCCCCCCCTGGCACCGGGGAGCTGTTTTTT. This gives the protein CASSLAPPPGTGELFF.

This clonotype was seen more than once but under ten times. The genes are TRBV3-1 and TRBJ1-5; D possibly corresponds to TRBD1 (5 bases). The CDR3 has 16 amino acids. Germline V CDR1 and CDR2: LGHDT, YNNKEL (reference sequence). V was clipped by 3 bases and J by 6 bases, with 18 bases between them. CDR3 coding DNA: TGTGCCAGCAGCCATTCACAACGGGGCTTCGGTCAGCCCCAGCATTTT. Residues: CASSHSQRGFGQPQHF.

The chain has TRBV20-1 and TRBJ2-3; 7 nucleotides match TRBD1. This CDR3 is built from 14 residues. Germline loops: CDR1 DFQATT, CDR2 SNEGSKA (reference sequence). V shed 0 bases, J shed 6 bases, and the junction held 6 bases outside the gene matches. CDR3 sequence (DNA): TGCAGTGCTAGAGATAGGGGGCCAAGGGATACGCAGTATTTT. The encoded protein is CSARDRGPRDTQYF.

The J gene is TRBJ1-2, the V gene TRBV19; D might be TRBD1 (6 bases). Trimming took 3 bases from V and 8 from J, leaving 16 bases between them. This CDR3 spans 14 amino acids. CDR1 and CDR2 (germline): LNHDA, SQIVND (reference sequence). The CDR3 here is CASSIRRDTTGYTF. CDR3 nucleotides: TGTGCCAGTAGTATCAGAAGGGACACAACAGGCTACACCTTC.

V and J are TRBV24-1 and TRBJ2-3; D ambiguous. The CDR3 contains 12 residues. Germline lookup yields CDR1 KGHDR and CDR2 SFDVKD. The V gene lost 5 bases and the J gene lost 4 bases, with 6 bases spanning the gap. CDR3 loop: CATSGNPDTQYF. Written as DNA, the CDR3 is TGTGCCACCAGTGGGAATCCAGATACGCAGTATTTT.

V is TRBV6-5 and J is TRBJ2-1; 7 bases agree with TRBD2. V was pared by 6 bases and J by 6 bases, with 14 bases of the junction left unmatched. CDR3 length: 16 amino acids. CDR1 is MNHEY, CDR2 SVGAGI, per germline. The CDR3 loop is CASRTLLGDYPNEQFF. For the CDR3, the DNA is TGTGCCAGCAGAACTCTCCTTGGGGACTACCCCAATGAGCAGTTCTTC.

This clonotype came up a few times. The chain carries TRBV6-6 and TRBJ1-1, with D uncertain. Trimming cost V 6 bases and J 4 bases, with 15 bases left between them. Looked up from germline, CDR1 is MNHNY and CDR2 is SVGAGI (reference sequence). This CDR3 is 14 amino acids long. The CDR3 DNA reads TGTGCCAGCAGCAAGACGGCCCGAACCACTGAAGCTTTCTTT. It encodes CASSKTARTTEAFF.

This clonotype was counted ten times or more. V gene TRBV5-1 combines with J gene TRBJ2-7; possible D gene TRBD2, 5 bases. V was clipped by 0 bases and J by 3 bases, with 10 bases between them. Germline V lookup: CDR1 SGHRS, CDR2 YFSETQ. The CDR3 has 14 amino acids. CDR3 sequence: CASSLARGVYEQYF. CDR3 bases: TGCGCCAGCAGCTTGGCCCGGGGTGTCTACGAGCAGTACTTC.

This clonotype occurred many times. V usage is TRBV6-2 or TRBV6-3 and J usage is TRBJ2-3, with unresolved D. This CDR3 has 13 amino acids. Trimming cost V 6 bases and J 3 bases, with 10 bases left between them. Germline V CDR1 and CDR2: MNHEY, SVGEGT. CDR3 in DNA: TGTGCCAGCAGCCCACATCGAACAGATACGCAGTATTTT. Its protein is CASSPHRTDTQYF.

The rearrangement links TRBV20-1 to TRBJ2-7; 11 bases align to TRBD2. The CDR3 loop spans 18 amino acids. The junction had 16 bases not matched to a gene; V was cut back by 3 bases and J by 3 bases. Germline CDR1 DFQATT, CDR2 SNEGSKA (reference sequence). CDR3 protein: CSASLRLGRLAGHYEQYF. Here the CDR3 DNA reads TGCAGTGCTAGTCTTCGGTTAGGCCGACTAGCGGGACACTACGAGCAGTACTTC.

This clonotype was recorded at least ten times. The V gene is TRBV12-3 or TRBV12-4, the J gene TRBJ2-2; unclear D gene. This CDR3 comprises 12 residues. V lost 10 bases to trimming and J lost 3 bases, with 9 bases between them. The CDR3 sequence: CAIQFYTGELFF. Here the CDR3 DNA reads TGTGCCATCCAATTTTACACCGGGGAGCTGTTTTTT.